This TCR beta chain was identified in a study of T cell responses to AZD1222 COVID-19 vaccine. CDR1 and CDR2 from the germline V gene are KGHDR and SFDVKD. Trimming took 1 base from V and 9 from J; bases not matched to a gene: 7. The length of the CDR3 is 15 residues. Study results and caveats: Mostly white British, mostly female donors; authors suggested clonal diversity may be underestimated. The study reported that nearly half of spike-specific TCRs target unmutated variant regions. Once two AZD1222 doses were given, Spike-specific TCR breadth and depth went up.

Regarding this clone: Its antigen is undetermined.

Method: immunoSEQ multiplex PCR; TCRdb's copy keeps in-frame clones and lacks some. The sample includes about 150,000 clones, more than 85% of them seen just once. This chain uses TRBV24-1 with TRBJ2-1; TRBD1 matches 8 bases. The TCR originated in an adult in good health. Sequenced material: peripheral blood, taken on day 0 of AZD1222 vaccination. CDR3 in DNA: TGTGCCACCAGTGATTTTAGCCAGGGGGCGCTTGAGCAGTTCTTC. Translation: CATSDFSQGALEQFF.